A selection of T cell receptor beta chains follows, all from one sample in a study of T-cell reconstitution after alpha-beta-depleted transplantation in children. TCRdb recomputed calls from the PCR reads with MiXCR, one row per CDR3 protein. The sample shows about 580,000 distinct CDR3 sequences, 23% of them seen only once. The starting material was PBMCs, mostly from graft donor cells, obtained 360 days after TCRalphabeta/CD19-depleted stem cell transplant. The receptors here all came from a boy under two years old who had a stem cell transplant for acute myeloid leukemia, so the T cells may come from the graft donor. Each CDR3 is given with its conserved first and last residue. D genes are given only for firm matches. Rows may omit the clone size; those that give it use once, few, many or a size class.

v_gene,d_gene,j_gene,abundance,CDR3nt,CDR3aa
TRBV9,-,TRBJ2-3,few,TGTGCCAGCAGCCTCTCCCCGTTACTACAGACGAGCACAGATACGCAGTATTTT,CASSLSPLLQTSTDTQYF
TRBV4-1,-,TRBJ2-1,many,TGCGCCAGCAGCCAAGATGGGGATGAGCAGTTCTTC,CASSQDGDEQFF
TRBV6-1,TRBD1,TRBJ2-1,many,TGTGCCAGTGGACAGGGGGCAGGCAATGAGCAGTTCTTC,CASGQGAGNEQFF
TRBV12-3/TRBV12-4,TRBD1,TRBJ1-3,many,TGTGCCAGCACCGATAGGACAGGGCGGTTTGGAAACACCATATATTTT,CASTDRTGRFGNTIYF
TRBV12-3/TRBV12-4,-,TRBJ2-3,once,TGTGCCAGCAGTTTAGTAAGGGATTCACCCTACACAGATACGCAGTATTTT,CASSLVRDSPYTDTQYF
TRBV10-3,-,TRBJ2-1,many,TGTGCCATCAGTTTGGAACCCACTATTGAGCAGTTCTTC,CAISLEPTIEQFF
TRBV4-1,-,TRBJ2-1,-,TGCGCCAGCAGCCAAGATCGACAGGAGTTCCTTGGTGAGCAGTTCTTC,CASSQDRQEFLGEQFF
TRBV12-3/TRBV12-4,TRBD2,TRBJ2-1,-,TGTGCCAGCAGACGGGACTATACCTACAATGAGCAGTTCTTC,CASRRDYTYNEQFF
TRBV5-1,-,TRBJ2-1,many,TGCGCCAGCAAGGAGGGGACGAATGAGCAGTTCTTC,CASKEGTNEQFF
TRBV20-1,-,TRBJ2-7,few,TGCAGTGCTAGAGAAAGGTTTCCCTACGAGCAGTACTTC,CSARERFPYEQYF
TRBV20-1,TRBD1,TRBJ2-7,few,TGCAGTGCTAGAGATAGGGACAGGCCACAATCGTCCTACGAGCAGTACTTC,CSARDRDRPQSSYEQYF
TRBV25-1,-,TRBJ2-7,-,TGTGCCAGCAGTGAATACGTCAGCGAGCAGTACTTC,CASSEYVSEQYF
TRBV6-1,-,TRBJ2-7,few,TGTGCCAGCAGCCCTTTGGCCGGCTCCTACGAGCAGTACTTC,CASSPLAGSYEQYF
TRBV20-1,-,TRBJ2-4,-,TGCAGTGCTAGGCGGGGAACAGCCAAAAACATTCAGTACTTC,CSARRGTAKNIQYF
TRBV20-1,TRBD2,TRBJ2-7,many,TGCAGTGCTGAAAGCGGGGGCACCTCCTACGAGCAGTACTTC,CSAESGGTSYEQYF
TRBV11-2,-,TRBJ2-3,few,TGTGCCAGCAGCTTGGTTCGGATCACAGATACGCAGTATTTT,CASSLVRITDTQYF